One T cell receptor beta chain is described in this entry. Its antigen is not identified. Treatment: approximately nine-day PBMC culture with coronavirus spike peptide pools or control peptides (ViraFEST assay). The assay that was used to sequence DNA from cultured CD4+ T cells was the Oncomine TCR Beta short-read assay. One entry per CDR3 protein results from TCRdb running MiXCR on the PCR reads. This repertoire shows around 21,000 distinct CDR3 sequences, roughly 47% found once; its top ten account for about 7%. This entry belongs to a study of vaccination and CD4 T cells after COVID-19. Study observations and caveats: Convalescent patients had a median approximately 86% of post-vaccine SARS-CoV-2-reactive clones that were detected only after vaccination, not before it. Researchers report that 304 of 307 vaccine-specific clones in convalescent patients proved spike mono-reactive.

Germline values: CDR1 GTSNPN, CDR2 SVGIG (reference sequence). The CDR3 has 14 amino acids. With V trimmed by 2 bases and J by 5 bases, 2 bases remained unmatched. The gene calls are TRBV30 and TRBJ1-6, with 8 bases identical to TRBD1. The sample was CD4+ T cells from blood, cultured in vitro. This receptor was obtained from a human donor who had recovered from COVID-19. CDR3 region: CAWSKGQDNSPLHF. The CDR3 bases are TGTGCCTGGAGTAAGGGACAGGATAATTCACCCCTCCACTTT.